Included here is one T cell receptor beta chain sequence, with context. This clonotype was observed a handful of times. Its recognized antigen is unknown. No base-level quality is on record; no much larger clone is a single base apart. The instrument given in TCRdb is Illumina NovaSeq 6000. TCRalpha and TCRbeta cDNA libraries were built by 5'RACE with constant-segment primers, adding sample barcodes and unique molecular identifiers. Trizol reagent was used to extract RNA from every sample. Libraries were amplified in two PCR steps, with a second sample barcode and Illumina TruSeq adapters added in the second step. The libraries were sequenced on an Illumina NovaSeq using 2 x 150 bp paired-end reads. The study's own analysis went as follows. Reads were demultiplexed and collapsed into UMI-guided consensus sequences with migec v1.2.7. Using mixcr v2.1.11, UMI consensuses were aligned to TRA and TRB V and J templates and then assembled into clonotypes. A clonotype was counted as expanded or contracted only if both edgeR and NoisET called the change significant, with noise models trained on biological replicates. edgeR calls used a false discovery rate-adjusted p below 0.01 and a log2 fold-change threshold of 1. As an exploratory analysis of dynamics, max-normalized trajectories of the 1000 most abundant clonotypes were examined with PCA combined with hierarchical clustering. Separately sequenced CD4+ and CD8+ repertoires were used to assign a CD4 or CD8 phenotype to each responding clone. The public sequencing data were trimmed at Q25 with fastp and processed into clonotypes with MiXCR by TCRdb, which kept only in-frame beta chains. Here each entry gathers all rows of one CDR3 protein and keeps the most common genes and DNA. The V and J calls were determined by TCRdb, not by the authors. In all, the sample holds approximately 400,000 distinct CDR3 sequences, and more than 15% of those were seen once. Of the sample, under 25% falls within the top ten clones.

PBMCs were isolated by Ficoll-Paque density gradient centrifugation. The data stem from a study of T-cell memory formation after mild COVID-19 (dated by TCRdb to 2020 to 2023). For context, the study as a whole: TCR sequence clusters from the two donors were largely donor specific. T-cell clones expanding and contracting after mild COVID-19 in a couple of donors were tracked by longitudinal TCRalpha and TCRbeta repertoire sequencing. Two young, previously healthy adult volunteers made up the cohort, one male and one female.

Study-level results and caveats: The study included only two mild cases, and larger cohorts that include severe cases with pre-infection samples were judged to be necessary. From day 15 to 85, contracting clones showed balanced CD4/CD8 phenotypes, whereas a second wave of clones that expanded from day 15 to 37 leaned towards CD4+. Contracting CD4+ clones turned up mainly in the CM and EM memory subsets, whereas EMRA was where CD8+ clones were enriched. SARS-CoV-2 specificity was not confirmed for the second-wave clones peaking on day 37. The detection of some responding clones in pre-infection memory suggests that pre-existing cross-reactive memory T cells joined the SARS-CoV-2 response.

Trimmed from V: 6 bases; trimmed from J: 1 base; junction bases lacking a gene match: 9. The CDR3, from cysteine to valine, totals 15 residues. CDR3 DNA is the only sequence kept; it has 45 bases, read in frame from the first base. CDR1 and CDR2 are read off the germline V gene as MDHEN and SYDVKM. The sequenced material came from PBMCs or a T cell subset sorted from them (not recorded which). The rearrangement joined TRBV28 to TRBJ2-7, with 7 bases aligning to TRBD2. This clonotype was sampled from a man aged 18 to 30 who had mild COVID-19 (a few samples of this study predate the infection). The sample titles of this study are shuffled in the database, so cell type and time point are left out; the donor was told from shared clones. The CDR3 in this case is CASSSSGGGSYEQYV. In nucleotides, the sequence is TGTGCCAGCAGCTCGTCGGGGGGAGGGTCCTACGAGCAGTACGTC.